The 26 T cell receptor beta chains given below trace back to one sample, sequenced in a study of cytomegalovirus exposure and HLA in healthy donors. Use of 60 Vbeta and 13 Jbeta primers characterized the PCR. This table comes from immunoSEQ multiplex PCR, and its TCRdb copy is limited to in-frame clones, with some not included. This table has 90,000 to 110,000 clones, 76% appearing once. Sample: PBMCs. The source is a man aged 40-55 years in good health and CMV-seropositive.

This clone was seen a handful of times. The CDR3: CASSLGPSDRDYGYTF. The CDR3 nucleotides are TGTGCCAGCAGCTTGGGCCCCTCGGACAGGGACTATGGCTACACCTTC. The chain carries TRBV5-4 and TRBJ1-2, with 8 bases lining up with TRBD1. Germline trimming cut 0 bases from V and 3 bases from J; bases unmatched to any gene: 7. There are 16 residues in the CDR3. CDR1 is SGHNT, CDR2 YYREEE, per germline (reference sequence). Based on the CDR3 plus reference TRBV5-4 and TRBJ1-2, the full variable domain is ETGVTQSPTHLIKTRGQQVTLRCSSQSGHNTVSWYQQALGQGPQFIFQYYREEENGRGNFPPRFSGLQFPNYSSELNVNALELDDSALYLCASSLGPSDRDYGYTFGSGTRLTVV.

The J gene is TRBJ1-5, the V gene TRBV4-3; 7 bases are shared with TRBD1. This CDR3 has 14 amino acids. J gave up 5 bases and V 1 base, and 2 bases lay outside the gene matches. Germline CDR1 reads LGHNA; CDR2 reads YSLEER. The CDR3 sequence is CASSQGTGHQPQHF. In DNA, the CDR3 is TGCGCCAGCAGCCAAGGGACAGGACATCAGCCCCAGCATTTT.

The CDR3 loop reads CASALGGVDYEQYF. The CDR3 nucleotides are TGTGCCTCCGCATTAGGGGGGGTGGACTACGAGCAGTACTTC. The chain links TRBV27 to TRBJ2-7; D is perhaps TRBD2 (7 bases). Germline V gene lookup returns CDR1 MNHEY and CDR2 SMNVEV (reference sequence). The CDR3 is 14 amino acids. Trimming cost V 11 bases and J 3 bases, with 20 bases left between them.

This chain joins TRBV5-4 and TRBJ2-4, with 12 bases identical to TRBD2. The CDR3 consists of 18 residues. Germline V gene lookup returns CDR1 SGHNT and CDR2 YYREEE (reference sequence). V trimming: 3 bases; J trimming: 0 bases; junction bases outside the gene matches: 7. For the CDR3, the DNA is TGTGCCAGCAGCTCTGGGGGACTAGCGGGCCAAGCCAAAAACATTCAGTACTTC. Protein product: CASSSGGLAGQAKNIQYF.

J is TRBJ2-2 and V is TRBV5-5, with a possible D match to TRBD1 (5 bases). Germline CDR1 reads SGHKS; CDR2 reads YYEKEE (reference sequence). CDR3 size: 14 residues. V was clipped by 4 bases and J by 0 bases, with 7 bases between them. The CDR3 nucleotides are TGTGCCAGCAGCACGGACACGAACACCGGGGAGCTGTTTTTT. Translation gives CASSTDTNTGELFF. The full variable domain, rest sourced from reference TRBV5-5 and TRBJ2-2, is DAGVTQSPTHLIKTRGQQVTLRCSPISGHKSVSWYQQVLGQGPQFIFQYYEKEERGRGNFPDRFSARQFPNYSSELNVNALLLGDSALYLCASSTDTNTGELFFGEGSRLTVL.

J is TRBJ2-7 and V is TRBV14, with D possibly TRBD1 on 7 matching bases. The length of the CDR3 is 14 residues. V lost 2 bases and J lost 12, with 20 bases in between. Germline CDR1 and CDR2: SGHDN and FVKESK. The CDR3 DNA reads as TGTGCCAGCAGCCAAAAGGGGGCCCGGGGGAAGCTGTACTTC. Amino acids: CASSQKGARGKLYF.

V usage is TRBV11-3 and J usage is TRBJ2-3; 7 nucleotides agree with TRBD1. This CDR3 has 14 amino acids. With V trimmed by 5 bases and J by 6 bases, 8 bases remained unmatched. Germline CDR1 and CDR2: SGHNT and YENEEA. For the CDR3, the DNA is TGTGCCAGCAGCAAAGGGACAGAGGAGGATACGCAGTATTTT. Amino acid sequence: CASSKGTEEDTQYF.

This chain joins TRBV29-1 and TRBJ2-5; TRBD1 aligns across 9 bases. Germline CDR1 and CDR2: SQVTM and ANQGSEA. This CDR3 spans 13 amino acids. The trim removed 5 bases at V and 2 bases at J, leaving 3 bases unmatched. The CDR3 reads CSVPGQGQETQYF. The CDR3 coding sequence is TGCAGCGTTCCGGGACAGGGACAAGAGACCCAGTACTTC.

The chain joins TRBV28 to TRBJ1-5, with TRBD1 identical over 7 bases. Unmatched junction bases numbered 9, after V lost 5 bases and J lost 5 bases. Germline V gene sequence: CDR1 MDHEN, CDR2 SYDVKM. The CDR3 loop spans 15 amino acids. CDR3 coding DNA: TGTGCCAGCAGTATCCGACAGGGTGGCGATCAGCCCCAGCATTTT. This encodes CASSIRQGGDQPQHF.

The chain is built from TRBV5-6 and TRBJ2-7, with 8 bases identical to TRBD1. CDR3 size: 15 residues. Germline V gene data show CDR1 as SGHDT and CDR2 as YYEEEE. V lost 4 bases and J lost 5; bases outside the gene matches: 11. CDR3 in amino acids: CASSLSGTGSHEQYF. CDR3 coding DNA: TGTGCCAGCAGCCTCTCCGGGACAGGATCCCACGAGCAGTACTTC.

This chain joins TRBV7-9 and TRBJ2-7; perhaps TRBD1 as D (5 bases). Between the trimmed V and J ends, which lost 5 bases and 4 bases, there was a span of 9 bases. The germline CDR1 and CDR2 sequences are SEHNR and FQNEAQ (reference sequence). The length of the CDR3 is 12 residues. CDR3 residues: CASSPSGYEQYF. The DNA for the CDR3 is TGTGCCAGCAGCCCCTCAGGGTACGAGCAGTACTTC. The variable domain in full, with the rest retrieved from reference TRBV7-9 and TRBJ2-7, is DTGVSQNPRHKITKRGQNVTFRCDPISEHNRLYWYRQTLGQGPEFLTYFQNEAQLEKSRLLSDRFSAERPKGSFSTLEIQRTEQGDSAMYLCASSPSGYEQYFGPGTRLTVT.

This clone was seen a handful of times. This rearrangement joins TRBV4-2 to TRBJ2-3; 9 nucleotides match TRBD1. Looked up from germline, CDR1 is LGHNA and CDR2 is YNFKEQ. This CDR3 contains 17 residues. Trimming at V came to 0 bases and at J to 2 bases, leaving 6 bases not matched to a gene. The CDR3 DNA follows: TGTGCCAGCAGCCAAGATCGGGGACAGGGTCCCACAGATACGCAGTATTTT. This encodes CASSQDRGQGPTDTQYF.

Written as DNA, the CDR3 is TGTGCCAGCAGCTTGGAGGCTAGCGGCACAGATACGCAGTATTTT. It translates to CASSLEASGTDTQYF. This chain connects TRBV5-4 to TRBJ2-3, with D perhaps TRBD2 (6 bases). The CDR3 contains 15 residues. The germline gives CDR1 SGHNT, CDR2 YYREEE (reference sequence). The germline V and J ends were trimmed by 0 bases and 1 base, with 9 bases remaining between them.

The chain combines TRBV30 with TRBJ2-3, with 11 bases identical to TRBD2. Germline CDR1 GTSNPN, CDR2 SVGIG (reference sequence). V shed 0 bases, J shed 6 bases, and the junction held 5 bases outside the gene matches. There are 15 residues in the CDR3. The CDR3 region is CAWSVVAGGRDTQYF. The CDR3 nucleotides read TGTGCCTGGAGTGTAGTAGCGGGAGGGCGGGATACGCAGTATTTT.

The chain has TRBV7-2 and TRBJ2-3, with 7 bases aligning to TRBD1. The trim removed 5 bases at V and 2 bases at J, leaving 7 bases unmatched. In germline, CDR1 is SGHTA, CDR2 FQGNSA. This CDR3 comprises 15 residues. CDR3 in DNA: TGTGCCAGCAGCCTAAAACAGGGGACCACAGATACGCAGTATTTT. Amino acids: CASSLKQGTTDTQYF. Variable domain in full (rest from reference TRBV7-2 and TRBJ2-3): GAGVSQSPSNKVTEKGKDVELRCDPISGHTALYWYRQSLGQGLEFLIYFQGNSAPDKSGLPSDRFSAERTGGSVSTLTIQRTQQEDSAVYLCASSLKQGTTDTQYFGPGTRLTVL.

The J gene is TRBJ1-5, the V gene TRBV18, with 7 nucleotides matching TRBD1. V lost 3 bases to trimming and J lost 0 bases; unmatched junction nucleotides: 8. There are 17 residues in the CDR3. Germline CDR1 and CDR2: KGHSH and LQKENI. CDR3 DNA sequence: TGTGCCAGCTCACCGAGGGACAGTTACTTTAGCAATCAGCCCCAGCATTTT. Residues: CASSPRDSYFSNQPQHF.

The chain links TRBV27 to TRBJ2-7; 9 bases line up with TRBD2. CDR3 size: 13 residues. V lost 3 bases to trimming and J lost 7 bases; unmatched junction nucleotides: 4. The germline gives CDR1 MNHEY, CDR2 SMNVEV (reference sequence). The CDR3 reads CASSFRAGGEQYF. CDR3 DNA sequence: TGTGCCAGCAGTTTCCGGGCGGGGGGGGAGCAGTACTTC.

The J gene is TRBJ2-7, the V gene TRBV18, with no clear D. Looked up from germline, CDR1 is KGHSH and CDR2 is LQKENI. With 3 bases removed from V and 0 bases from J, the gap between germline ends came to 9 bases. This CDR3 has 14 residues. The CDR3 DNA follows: TGTGCCAGCTCACCCGGGTCTGCCTCCTACGAGCAGTACTTC. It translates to CASSPGSASYEQYF. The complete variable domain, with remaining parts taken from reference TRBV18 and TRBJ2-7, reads NAGVMQNPRHLVRRRGQEARLRCSPMKGHSHVYWYRQLPEEGLKFMVYLQKENIIDESGMPKERFSAEFPKEGPSILRIQQVVRGDSAAYFCASSPGSASYEQYFGPGTRLTVT.

The CDR3 bases are TGTGCCAGCAGCGCGTGGGACAGGGAGGCACCGAACACTGAAGCTTTCTTT. Translating gives CASSAWDREAPNTEAFF. The V call is TRBV9, the J call TRBJ1-1; 9 positions agree with TRBD1. Germline CDR1 SGDLS, CDR2 YYNGEE. CDR3 size: 17 residues. Trimming took 3 bases from V and 1 from J; bases not matched to a gene: 10.

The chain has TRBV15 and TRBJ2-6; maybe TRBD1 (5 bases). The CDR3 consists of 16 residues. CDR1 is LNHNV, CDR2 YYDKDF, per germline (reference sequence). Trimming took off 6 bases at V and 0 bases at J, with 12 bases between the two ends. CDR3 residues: CATRVPGFSGANVLTF. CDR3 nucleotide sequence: TGTGCCACCAGGGTACCAGGGTTCTCTGGGGCCAACGTCCTGACTTTC.

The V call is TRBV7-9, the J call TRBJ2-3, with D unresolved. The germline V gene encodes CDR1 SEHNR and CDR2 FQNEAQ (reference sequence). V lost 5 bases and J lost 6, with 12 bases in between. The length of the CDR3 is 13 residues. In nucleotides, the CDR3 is TGTGCCAGCAGCCTTTCTGGAGCCGATACGCAGTATTTT. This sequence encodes CASSLSGADTQYF.

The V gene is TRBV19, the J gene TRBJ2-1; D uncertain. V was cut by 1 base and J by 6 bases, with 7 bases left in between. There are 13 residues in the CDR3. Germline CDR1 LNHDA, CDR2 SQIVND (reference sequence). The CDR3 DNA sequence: TGTGCCAGTAGTATAGGGGCCGGCAATGAGCAGTTCTTC. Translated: CASSIGAGNEQFF.

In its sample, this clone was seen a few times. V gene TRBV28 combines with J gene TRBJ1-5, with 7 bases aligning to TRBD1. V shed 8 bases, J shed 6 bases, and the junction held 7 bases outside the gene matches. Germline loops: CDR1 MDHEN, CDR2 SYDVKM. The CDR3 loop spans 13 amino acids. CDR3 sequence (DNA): TGTGCCAGCGGCCAGGGGGGCAGTCAGCCCCAGCATTTT. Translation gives CASGQGGSQPQHF.

CDR3 loop: CASSRDRSNTGELFF. In DNA form, the CDR3 reads TGTGCCAGCAGCAGGGACAGGTCGAACACCGGGGAGCTGTTTTTT. The chain couples TRBV13 to TRBJ2-2, with 8 bases that match TRBD1. J gave up 0 bases and V 5 bases, and 2 bases lay outside the gene matches. This CDR3 spans 15 amino acids. CDR1 and CDR2 from the germline V gene are PRHDT and FYEKMQ (reference sequence).

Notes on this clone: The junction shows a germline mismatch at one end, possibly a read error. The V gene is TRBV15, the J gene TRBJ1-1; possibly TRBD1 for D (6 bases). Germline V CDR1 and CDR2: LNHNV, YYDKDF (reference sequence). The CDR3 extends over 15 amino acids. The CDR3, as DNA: TGTGCCACCAGCCCCCGACAGGATAGGGGCACTGAAGATTTCTTT. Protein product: CATSPRQDRGTEDFF.

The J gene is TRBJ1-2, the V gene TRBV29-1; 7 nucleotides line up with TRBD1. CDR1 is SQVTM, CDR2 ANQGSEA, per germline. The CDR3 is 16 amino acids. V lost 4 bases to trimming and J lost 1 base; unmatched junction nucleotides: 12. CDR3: CSVGAVQGWYNYGYTF. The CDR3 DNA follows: TGCAGCGTTGGGGCCGTACAGGGGTGGTATAACTATGGCTACACCTTC.